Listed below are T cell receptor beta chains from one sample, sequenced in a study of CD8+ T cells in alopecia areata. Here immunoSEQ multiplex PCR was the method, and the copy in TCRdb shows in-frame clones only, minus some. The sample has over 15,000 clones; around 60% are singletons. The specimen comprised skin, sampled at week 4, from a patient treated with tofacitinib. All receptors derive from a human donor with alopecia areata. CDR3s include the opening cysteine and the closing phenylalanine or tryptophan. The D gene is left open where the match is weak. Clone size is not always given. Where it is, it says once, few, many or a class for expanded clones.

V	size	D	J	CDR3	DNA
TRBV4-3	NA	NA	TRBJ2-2	CASSPTGALNTGELFF	TGCGCCAGCAGCCCGACGGGGGCCCTGAACACCGGGGAGCTGTTTTTT
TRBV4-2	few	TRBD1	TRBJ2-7	CASSQGGQGTSYEQYF	TGTGCCAGCAGCCAAGGGGGACAGGGGACATCCTACGAGCAGTACTTC
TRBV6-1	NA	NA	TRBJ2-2	CAALTPTNTGELFF	TGTGCCGCTCTGACGCCTACGAACACCGGGGAGCTGTTTTTT
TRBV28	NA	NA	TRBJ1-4	CASKGGVSTEKLFF	TGTGCCAGCAAAGGAGGGGTTTCTACTGAAAAACTGTTTTTT
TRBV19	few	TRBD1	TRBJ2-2	CASSLDGTALGTGELFF	TGTGCCAGTAGCCTAGACGGGACAGCCCTAGGTACCGGGGAGCTGTTTTTT
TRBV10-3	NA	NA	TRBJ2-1	CAISGLVNYNEQFF	TGTGCCATCAGTGGGCTAGTAAACTACAATGAGCAGTTCTTC
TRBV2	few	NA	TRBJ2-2	CASSENEKELFF	TGTGCCAGCAGTGAGAACGAGAAGGAGCTGTTTTTT
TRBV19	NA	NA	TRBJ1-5	CASTHTGASPQHF	TGTGCCAGTACCCACACGGGTGCGAGTCCCCAGCATTTT
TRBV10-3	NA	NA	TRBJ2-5	CAISGQGKETQYF	TGTGCCATCAGTGGCCAGGGGAAAGAGACCCAGTACTTC
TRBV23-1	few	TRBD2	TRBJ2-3	CASSQSRGLAGASSTDTQYF	TGCGCCAGCAGTCAATCTCGGGGACTAGCGGGGGCCTCTAGCACAGATACGCAGTATTTT
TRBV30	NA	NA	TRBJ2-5	CAWSVGGGAETQYF	TGTGCCTGGAGTGTAGGCGGCGGGGCAGAGACCCAGTACTTC
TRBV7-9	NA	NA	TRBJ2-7	CASSTTAYEQYF	TGTGCCAGCAGCACGACGGCGTACGAGCAGTACTTC
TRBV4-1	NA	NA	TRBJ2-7	CASSQELGRGTYEQYF	TGCGCCAGCAGCCAAGAGCTTGGCAGGGGAACTTACGAGCAGTACTTC
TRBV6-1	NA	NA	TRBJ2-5	CASFGRGQGETQYF	TGTGCCAGCTTTGGTCGGGGGCAAGGAGAGACCCAGTACTTC
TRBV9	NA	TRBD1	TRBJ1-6	CASSGEDRGNSPLHF	TGTGCCAGCAGCGGTGAGGACAGGGGAAATTCACCCCTCCACTTT
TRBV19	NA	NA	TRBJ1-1	CASGGNLQDTEAFF	TGTGCCAGTGGGGGGAATCTTCAGGACACTGAAGCTTTCTTT
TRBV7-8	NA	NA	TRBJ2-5	CASSLVAETQYF	TGTGCCAGCAGCTTAGTTGCGGAGACCCAGTACTTC
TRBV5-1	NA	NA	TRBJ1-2	CASSSQTSNYGYTF	TGCGCCAGCAGCAGCCAGACTTCCAACTATGGCTACACCTTC
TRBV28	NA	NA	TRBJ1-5	CASGRSSNTGSGNQPQHF	TGTGCCAGCGGTCGCTCGTCAAACACCGGTTCGGGCAATCAGCCCCAGCATTTT
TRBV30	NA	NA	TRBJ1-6	CAWSVRRTPGSLLHF	TGTGCCTGGAGTGTACGGAGGACCCCTGGAAGTCTCCTCCACTTT
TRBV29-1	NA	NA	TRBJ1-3	CSFRGSGNTIYF	TGCAGCTTCAGGGGTAGTGGAAACACCATATATTTT
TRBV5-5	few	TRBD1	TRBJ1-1	CASSHLGQGSEAFF	TGTGCCAGCAGTCACCTAGGACAGGGCTCTGAAGCTTTCTTT
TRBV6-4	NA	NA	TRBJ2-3	CASSDAPGGGNTDTQYF	TGTGCCAGCAGTGACGCCCCGGGCGGCGGGAACACAGATACGCAGTATTTT
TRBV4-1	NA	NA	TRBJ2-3	CASSQVDMGLRTDTQYF	TGCGCCAGCAGCCAAGTGGACATGGGACTCCGCACAGATACGCAGTATTTT
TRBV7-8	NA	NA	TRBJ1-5	CASSLATGRQPQHF	TGTGCCAGCAGCTTAGCGACGGGCAGGCAGCCCCAGCATTTT